Listed below are T cell receptor beta chains from one sample, sequenced in a study of control samples from healthy donors and cancer patients. Sequenced by immunoSEQ multiplex PCR; TCRdb stores in-frame clones only, minus some. Here the sample spans approximately 130,000 clones, around nine tenths being singletons. Material: blood. The receptors shown here come from a young man in good health. Both conserved end residues are part of each CDR3. D genes are given only for firm matches. A clone size is listed for some rows: how often the clone was seen (once, few, many), or a class if it is expanded.

D	J	size	V	CDR3	DNA
-	TRBJ1-5	-	TRBV3-1/TRBV3-2	CASSQAPHIGNQPQHF	TGTGCCAGCAGCCAAGCACCCCATATCGGCAATCAGCCCCAGCATTTT
-	TRBJ2-1	-	TRBV5-6	CASSFAGPPNEQFF	TGTGCCAGCAGTTTTGCGGGACCCCCCAATGAGCAGTTCTTC
-	TRBJ1-1	-	TRBV5-1	CASSFNTEAFF	TGCGCCAGCAGCTTCAACACTGAAGCTTTCTTT
-	TRBJ2-5	-	TRBV13	CASSLATGHQETQYF	TGTGCCAGCAGCTTAGCTACCGGACACCAAGAGACCCAGTACTTC
TRBD2	TRBJ2-3	once	TRBV30	CAWSVSSGGLDTQYF	TGTGCCTGGAGTGTATCTAGCGGGGGCCTAGATACGCAGTATTTT
TRBD1	TRBJ2-2	-	TRBV2	CASSFDRAGELFF	TGTGCCAGCAGTTTCGACAGGGCCGGGGAGCTGTTTTTT
-	TRBJ1-2	-	TRBV9	CASSVEPGRDGYTF	TGTGCCAGCAGCGTAGAACCGGGTCGAGATGGCTACACCTTC
-	TRBJ1-2	-	TRBV29-1	CSVEGHLDYGYTF	TGCAGCGTTGAAGGTCATTTAGACTATGGCTACACCTTC
-	TRBJ1-1	-	TRBV29-1	CSVGAVSFTEAFF	TGCAGCGTTGGGGCTGTGTCTTTCACTGAAGCTTTCTTT
-	TRBJ2-3	-	TRBV30	CAWSPGLGTDTQYF	TGTGCCTGGAGTCCGGGGCTGGGCACAGATACGCAGTATTTT
-	TRBJ1-1	-	TRBV6-5	CASRWSEAFF	TGTGCCAGCCGTTGGAGTGAAGCTTTCTTT
-	TRBJ1-2	-	TRBV6-5	CASSTGSQRGYGYTF	TGTGCCAGCAGTACAGGGAGCCAACGGGGCTATGGCTACACCTTC
-	TRBJ1-2	-	TRBV3-1/TRBV3-2	CASSQGLTREDGYTF	TGTGCCAGCAGCCAAGGACTTACAAGGGAGGACGGCTACACCTTC
-	TRBJ2-3	-	TRBV7-9	CAGKGEGDTQYF	TGTGCCGGCAAGGGCGAAGGGGATACGCAGTATTTT
-	TRBJ1-1	-	TRBV13	CASSWGRSNTEAFF	TGTGCCAGCAGCTGGGGACGGTCGAACACTGAAGCTTTCTTT
-	TRBJ1-1	-	TRBV5-8	CASSHFLWRANTEAFF	TGTGCCAGCAGTCACTTCCTTTGGAGGGCGAACACTGAAGCTTTCTTT
-	TRBJ1-3	-	TRBV7-3	CASSSGYSGNTIYF	TGTGCCAGCAGCTCAGGGTACTCTGGAAACACCATATATTTT
-	TRBJ1-2	few	TRBV15	CATSRETYGYTF	TGTGCCACCAGCAGAGAGACATATGGCTACACCTTC
TRBD2	TRBJ2-1	once	TRBV15	CATSRVGTRASNEQFF	TGTGCCACCAGCAGAGTCGGGACTAGGGCGTCAAATGAGCAGTTCTTC
-	TRBJ1-2	-	TRBV29-1	CSALTGSSLRLGYTF	TGCAGCGCGCTCACAGGGTCCTCCCTTAGGCTTGGCTACACCTTC
-	TRBJ1-3	-	TRBV5-1	CASSREDVSSGNTIYF	TGCGCCAGCAGCCGGGAGGACGTAAGCTCTGGAAACACCATATATTTT
TRBD2	TRBJ2-7	-	TRBV5-1	CASGIAGSYEQYF	TGCGCCAGCGGGATAGCGGGGTCGTACGAGCAGTACTTC
TRBD2	TRBJ2-2	few	TRBV12-3/TRBV12-4	CASLSGGNGELFF	TGTGCCAGCCTGAGCGGGGGGAACGGGGAGCTGTTTTTT
-	TRBJ2-3	-	TRBV12-5	CASGLADTQYF	TGTGCTAGTGGTTTGGCAGATACGCAGTATTTT
TRBD1	TRBJ2-6	-	TRBV9	CASSFPQGAYGANVLTF	TGTGCCAGCAGCTTCCCACAGGGGGCGTACGGGGCCAACGTCCTGACTTTC
-	TRBJ2-1	-	TRBV19	CASSIVPSNEQFF	TGTGCCAGTAGTATAGTCCCTAGCAATGAGCAGTTCTTC
TRBD1	TRBJ1-4	once	TRBV6-5	CASSYGTGGEKLFF	TGTGCCAGCAGTTACGGGACAGGGGGTGAAAAACTGTTTTTT
-	TRBJ1-4	-	TRBV6-5	CASRQGGNEKLFF	TGTGCCAGCAGACAGGGAGGTAATGAAAAACTGTTTTTT
-	TRBJ1-4	-	TRBV11-2	CASSHRTNEKLFF	TGTGCCAGCAGCCATCGGACAAATGAAAAACTGTTTTTT
TRBD1	TRBJ2-7	-	TRBV4-1	CASSQAVPGQPSYEQYF	TGCGCCAGCAGCCAAGCTGTCCCGGGACAGCCCTCCTACGAGCAGTACTTC
-	TRBJ1-1	-	TRBV30	CAWSDPTSPAREKAFF	TGTGCCTGGAGTGACCCAACTTCTCCAGCCCGGGAGAAAGCTTTCTTT
TRBD2	TRBJ2-7	-	TRBV7-2	CASTSPSGGLYEQYF	TGTGCCAGCACCTCCCCCAGCGGGGGTCTCTACGAGCAGTACTTC
-	TRBJ1-2	-	TRBV2	CASSEARVLIFYGYTF	TGTGCCAGCAGTGAAGCGCGGGTCTTAATTTTCTATGGCTACACCTTC
-	TRBJ1-6	-	TRBV7-6	CASSSGGSYNSPLHF	TGTGCCAGCAGCTCGGGGGGCTCCTATAATTCACCCCTCCACTTT
-	TRBJ2-7	-	TRBV6-1	CASSEGRNPYEQYF	TGTGCCAGCAGTGAAGGCAGAAACCCTTACGAGCAGTACTTC
-	TRBJ2-2	-	TRBV9	CASSVAVSGQTTGELFF	TGTGCCAGCAGCGTAGCCGTAAGTGGGCAGACCACCGGGGAGCTGTTTTTT
-	TRBJ2-2	-	TRBV12-5	CASGFSSTATNTGELFF	TGTGCTAGTGGTTTCTCCTCGACAGCTACGAACACCGGGGAGCTGTTTTTT
-	TRBJ1-5	-	TRBV7-6	CASSLGPGAGENQPQHF	TGTGCCAGCAGCCTAGGCCCGGGGGCTGGGGAAAATCAGCCCCAGCATTTT
-	TRBJ1-2	-	TRBV3-1/TRBV3-2	CASSQSARVNYGYTF	TGTGCCAGCAGCCAATCAGCCAGAGTTAACTATGGCTACACCTTC
TRBD1	TRBJ1-4	-	TRBV13	CASSRDRGLTNEKLFF	TGTGCCAGCAGTAGGGACAGGGGCTTGACTAATGAAAAACTGTTTTTT
-	TRBJ1-6	few	TRBV18	CASSPYKGDSPLHF	TGTGCCAGCTCACCATATAAGGGGGATTCACCCCTCCACTTT
-	TRBJ1-1	-	TRBV29-1	CSLSIANTEAFF	TGCAGCCTTTCTATTGCGAACACTGAAGCTTTCTTT
-	TRBJ1-5	-	TRBV7-9	CASSPDGNQPQHF	TGTGCCAGCAGCCCAGACGGCAATCAGCCCCAGCATTTT
-	TRBJ2-7	-	TRBV4-2	CASSQDQGLRYEQYF	TGTGCCAGCAGCCAAGATCAAGGGTTGAGGTACGAGCAGTACTTC
TRBD2	TRBJ2-1	-	TRBV11-2	CASSFRAGSNNEQFF	TGTGCCAGCAGCTTCAGAGCGGGGAGCAACAATGAGCAGTTCTTC
TRBD2	TRBJ2-1	-	TRBV27	CASSLYAGLAGAGYNEQFF	TGTGCCAGCAGTTTATACGCGGGACTAGCGGGGGCGGGATACAATGAGCAGTTCTTC
-	TRBJ1-4	-	TRBV19	CASSYLGEKLFF	TGTGCCAGTAGTTACCTGGGTGAAAAACTGTTTTTT
TRBD2	TRBJ2-5	-	TRBV5-6	CASSRLAKETQYF	TGTGCCAGCAGCCGACTAGCAAAAGAGACCCAGTACTTC
-	TRBJ1-2	-	TRBV19	CASNGYGYTF	TGTGCCAGTAACGGCTATGGCTACACCTTC